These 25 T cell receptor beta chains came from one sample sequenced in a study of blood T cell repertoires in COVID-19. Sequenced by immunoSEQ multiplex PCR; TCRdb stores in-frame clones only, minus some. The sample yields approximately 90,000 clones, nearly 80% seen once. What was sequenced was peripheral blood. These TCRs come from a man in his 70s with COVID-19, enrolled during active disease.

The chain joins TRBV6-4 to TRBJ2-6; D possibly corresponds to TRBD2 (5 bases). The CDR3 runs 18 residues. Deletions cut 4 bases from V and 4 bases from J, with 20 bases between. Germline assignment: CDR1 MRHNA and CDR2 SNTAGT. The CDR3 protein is CASSVAPTMGSGANVLTF. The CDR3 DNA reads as TGTGCCAGCAGTGTTGCGCCGACTATGGGTTCCGGGGCCAACGTCCTGACTTTC.

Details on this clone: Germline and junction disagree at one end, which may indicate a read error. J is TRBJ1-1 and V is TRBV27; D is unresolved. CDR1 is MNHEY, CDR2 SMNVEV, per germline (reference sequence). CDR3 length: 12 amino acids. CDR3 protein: CASRFREGEAFF. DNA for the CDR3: TGTGCCAGCCGTTTTCGAGAGGGTGAAGCTTTCTTT.

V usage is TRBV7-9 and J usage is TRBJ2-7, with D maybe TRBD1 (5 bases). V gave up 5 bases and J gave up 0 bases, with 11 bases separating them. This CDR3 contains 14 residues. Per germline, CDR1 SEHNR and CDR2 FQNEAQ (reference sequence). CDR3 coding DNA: TGTGCCAGCAGCGGACACTTAAGCTCCTACGAGCAGTACTTC. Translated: CASSGHLSSYEQYF.

In DNA, the CDR3 is TGCGCCAGCAGGCTGACAGAGGCAACCTACGAGCAGTACTTC. Its protein product is CASRLTEATYEQYF. The genes are TRBV4-1 and TRBJ2-7; possibly TRBD1 for D (5 bases). The CDR3 spans 14 residues. Germline lookup yields CDR1 MGHRA and CDR2 YSYEKL. Trimming took 6 bases from V and 2 from J, leaving 14 bases between them.

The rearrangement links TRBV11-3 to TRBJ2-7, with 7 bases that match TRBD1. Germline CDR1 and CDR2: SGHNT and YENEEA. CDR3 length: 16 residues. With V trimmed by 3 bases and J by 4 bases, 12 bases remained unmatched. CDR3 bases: TGTGCCAGCAGCTTTGCCCCAGGGACAGCGGTATACGAGCAGTACTTC. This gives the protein CASSFAPGTAVYEQYF.

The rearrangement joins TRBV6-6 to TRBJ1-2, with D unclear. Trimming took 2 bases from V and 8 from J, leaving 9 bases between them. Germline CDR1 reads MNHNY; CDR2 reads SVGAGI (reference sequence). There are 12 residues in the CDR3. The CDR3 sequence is CASSYEAGGYTF. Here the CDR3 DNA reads TGTGCCAGCAGTTACGAAGCGGGAGGCTACACCTTC.

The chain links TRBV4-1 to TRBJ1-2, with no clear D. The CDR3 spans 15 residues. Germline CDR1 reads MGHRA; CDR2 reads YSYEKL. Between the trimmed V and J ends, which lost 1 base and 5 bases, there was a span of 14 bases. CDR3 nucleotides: TGCGCCAGCAGCCAAGTTGGGGAGGGATGGTATGGCTACACCTTC. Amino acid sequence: CASSQVGEGWYGYTF.

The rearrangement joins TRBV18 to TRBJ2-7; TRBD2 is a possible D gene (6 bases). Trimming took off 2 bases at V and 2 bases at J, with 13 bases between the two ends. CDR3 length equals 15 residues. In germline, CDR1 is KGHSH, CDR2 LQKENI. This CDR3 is CASSPGSGVAYEQYF. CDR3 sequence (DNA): TGTGCCAGCTCACCAGGGTCGGGAGTGGCCTACGAGCAGTACTTC. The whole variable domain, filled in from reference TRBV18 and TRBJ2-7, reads NAGVMQNPRHLVRRRGQEARLRCSPMKGHSHVYWYRQLPEEGLKFMVYLQKENIIDESGMPKERFSAEFPKEGPSILRIQQVVRGDSAAYFCASSPGSGVAYEQYFGPGTRLTVT.

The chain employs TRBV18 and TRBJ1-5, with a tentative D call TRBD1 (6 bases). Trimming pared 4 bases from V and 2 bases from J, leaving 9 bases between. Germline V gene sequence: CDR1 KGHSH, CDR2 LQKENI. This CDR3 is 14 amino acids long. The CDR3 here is CASSQGDGNQPQHF. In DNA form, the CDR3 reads TGTGCCAGCTCACAGGGGGATGGCAATCAGCCCCAGCATTTT.

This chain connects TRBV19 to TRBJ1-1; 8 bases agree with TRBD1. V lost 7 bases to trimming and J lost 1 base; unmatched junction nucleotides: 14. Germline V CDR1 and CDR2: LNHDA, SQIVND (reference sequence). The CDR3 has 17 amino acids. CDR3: CASTSKGAGGANTEAFF. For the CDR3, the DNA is TGTGCCAGTACCTCAAAGGGCGCAGGGGGCGCGAACACTGAAGCTTTCTTT.

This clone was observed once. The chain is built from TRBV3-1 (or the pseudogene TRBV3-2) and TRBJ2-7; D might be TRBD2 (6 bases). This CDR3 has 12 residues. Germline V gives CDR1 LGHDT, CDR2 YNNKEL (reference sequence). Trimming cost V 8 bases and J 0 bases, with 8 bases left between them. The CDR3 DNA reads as TGTGCCAGCGGGAGGAGCTCCTACGAGCAGTACTTC. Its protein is CASGRSSYEQYF.

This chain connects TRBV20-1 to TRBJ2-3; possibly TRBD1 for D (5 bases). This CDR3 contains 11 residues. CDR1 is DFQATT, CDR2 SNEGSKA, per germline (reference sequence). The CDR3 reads CSVGDTDTQYF. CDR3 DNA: TGCAGCGTAGGGGACACAGATACGCAGTATTTT.

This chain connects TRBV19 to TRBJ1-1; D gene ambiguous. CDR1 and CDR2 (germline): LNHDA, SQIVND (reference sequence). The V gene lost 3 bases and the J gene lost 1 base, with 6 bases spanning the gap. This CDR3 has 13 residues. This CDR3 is CASSIRKNTEAFF. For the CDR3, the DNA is TGTGCCAGTAGTATCAGGAAGAACACTGAAGCTTTCTTT.

DNA for the CDR3: TGTGCCAGCAGCCGCCCGCGAGGCTCGCTCAACGAGCAGTACTTC. Translation gives CASSRPRGSLNEQYF. The chain links TRBV6-5 to TRBJ2-7; D uncertain. The CDR3 contains 15 residues. Germline values: CDR1 MNHEY, CDR2 SVGAGI. Trimming took off 6 bases at V and 5 bases at J, with 20 bases between the two ends.

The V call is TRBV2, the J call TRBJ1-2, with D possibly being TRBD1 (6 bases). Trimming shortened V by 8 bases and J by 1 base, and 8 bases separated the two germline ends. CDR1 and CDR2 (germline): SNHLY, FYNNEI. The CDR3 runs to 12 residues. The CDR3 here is CASARGNYGYTF. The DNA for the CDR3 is TGTGCCAGCGCCAGGGGTAACTATGGCTACACCTTC. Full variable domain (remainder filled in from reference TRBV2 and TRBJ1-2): EPEVTQTPSHQVTQMGQEVILRCVPISNHLYFYWYRQILGQKVEFLVSFYNNEISEKSEIFDDQFSVERPDGSNFTLKIRSTKLEDSAMYFCASARGNYGYTFGSGTRLTVV.

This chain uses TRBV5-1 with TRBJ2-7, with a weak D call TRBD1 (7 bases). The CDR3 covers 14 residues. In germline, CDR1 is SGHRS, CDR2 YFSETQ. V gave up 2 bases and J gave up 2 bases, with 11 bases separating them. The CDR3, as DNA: TGCGCCAGCAGCTTCCAGGGGGGTACCTACGAGCAGTACTTC. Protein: CASSFQGGTYEQYF.

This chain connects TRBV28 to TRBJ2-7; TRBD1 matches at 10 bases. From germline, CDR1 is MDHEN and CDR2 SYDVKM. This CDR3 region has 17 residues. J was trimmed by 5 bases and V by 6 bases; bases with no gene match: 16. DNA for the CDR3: TGTGCCAGCAGCCCCAAGGCCGGGGACAGGGGTCGACACGAGCAGTACTTC. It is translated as CASSPKAGDRGRHEQYF.

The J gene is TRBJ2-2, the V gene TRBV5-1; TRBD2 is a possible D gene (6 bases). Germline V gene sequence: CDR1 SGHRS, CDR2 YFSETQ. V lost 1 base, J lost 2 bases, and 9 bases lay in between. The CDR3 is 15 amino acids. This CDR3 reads CASSLTSRNTGELFF. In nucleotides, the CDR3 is TGCGCCAGCAGCTTGACTAGCAGAAACACCGGGGAGCTGTTTTTT. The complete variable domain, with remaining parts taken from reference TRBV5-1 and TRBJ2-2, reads KAGVTQTPRYLIKTRGQQVTLSCSPISGHRSVSWYQQTPGQGLQFLFEYFSETQRNKGNFPGRFSGRQFSNSRSEMNVSTLELGDSALYLCASSLTSRNTGELFFGEGSRLTVL.

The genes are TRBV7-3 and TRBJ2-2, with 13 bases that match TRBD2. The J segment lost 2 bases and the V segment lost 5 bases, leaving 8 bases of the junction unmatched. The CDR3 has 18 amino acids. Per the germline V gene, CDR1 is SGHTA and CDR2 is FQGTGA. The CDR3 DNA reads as TGTGCCAGCAGCCCCCGGACTAGCGGGGGCCTTAACACCGGGGAGCTGTTTTTT. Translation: CASSPRTSGGLNTGELFF.

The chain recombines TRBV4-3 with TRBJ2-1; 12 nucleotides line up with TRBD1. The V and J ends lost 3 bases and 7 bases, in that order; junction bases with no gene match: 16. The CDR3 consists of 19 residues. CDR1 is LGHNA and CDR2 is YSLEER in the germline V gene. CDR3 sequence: CASSQSPGQGAGRGNEQFF. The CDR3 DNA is TGCGCCAGCAGCCAGTCTCCGGGACAGGGGGCCGGACGTGGGAATGAGCAGTTCTTC.

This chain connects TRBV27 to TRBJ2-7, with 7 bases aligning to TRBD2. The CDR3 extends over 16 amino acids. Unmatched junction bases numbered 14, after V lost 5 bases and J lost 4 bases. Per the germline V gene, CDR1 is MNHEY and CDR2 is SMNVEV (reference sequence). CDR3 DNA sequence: TGTGCCAGCAGTCAAAAATCGACTAGCAGGAGATACGAGCAGTACTTC. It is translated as CASSQKSTSRRYEQYF.

The chain's CDR3 is CSARTGETQYF. Written as DNA, the CDR3 is TGCAGTGCTAGAACAGGAGAGACCCAGTACTTC. This sequence joins TRBV20-1 and TRBJ2-5; a possible D gene is TRBD1 (5 bases). CDR1 is DFQATT, CDR2 SNEGSKA, per germline (reference sequence). V was clipped by 2 bases and J by 4 bases, with 5 bases between them. CDR3 size: 11 residues.

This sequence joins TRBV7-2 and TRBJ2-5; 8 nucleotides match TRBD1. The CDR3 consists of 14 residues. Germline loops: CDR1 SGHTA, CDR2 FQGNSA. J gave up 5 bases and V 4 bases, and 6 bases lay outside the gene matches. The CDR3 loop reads CASSSPGGSETQYF. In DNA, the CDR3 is TGTGCCAGCAGCTCCCCAGGGGGCTCGGAGACCCAGTACTTC.

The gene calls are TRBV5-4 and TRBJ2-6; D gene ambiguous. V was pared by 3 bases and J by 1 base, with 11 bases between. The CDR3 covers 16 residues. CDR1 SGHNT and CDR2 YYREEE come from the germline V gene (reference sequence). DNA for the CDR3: TGTGCCAGCAGCTCCCCTTGGGCATCTGGGGCCAACGTCCTGACTTTC. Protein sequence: CASSSPWASGANVLTF.

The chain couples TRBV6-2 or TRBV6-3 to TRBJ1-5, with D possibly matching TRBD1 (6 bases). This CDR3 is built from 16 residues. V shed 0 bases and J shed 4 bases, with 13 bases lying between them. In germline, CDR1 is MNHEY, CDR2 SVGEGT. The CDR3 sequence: CASSYSGQGWNQPQHF. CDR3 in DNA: TGTGCCAGCAGTTACTCTGGGCAGGGGTGGAATCAGCCCCAGCATTTT.